Below, one T cell receptor (beta chain) is given with its context. What it recognizes is unknown. The record originates from a study of cytomegalovirus exposure and HLA in healthy donors. The germline V gene has CDR1 MNHNS and CDR2 SASEGT. The CDR3 is 11 amino acids. Trimming stripped 6 bases from V and 8 bases from J, with 10 bases between. Whole-study findings and limits: TCR beta V- and J-gene trimming was later associated with a missense DCLRE1C variant. In an earlier analysis, productive rearrangement rates for most beta V segments clustered near 90% or 30%.

PCR primers comprised 60 Vbeta and 13 Jbeta primers. TCRdb keeps only in-frame clones here, not all; method: immunoSEQ multiplex PCR. The sample carries approximately 150,000 clones, around three quarters recorded once. The J gene is TRBJ1-1, the V gene TRBV6-1; D may be TRBD1 (6 bases). This receptor was taken from a woman aged 40 to 50 in good health and CMV-seronegative. What was sequenced was PBMCs. CDR3 nucleotide sequence: TGTGCCAGCAGGAGGGGGACAGAAGCTTTCTTT. Amino acid sequence: CASRRGTEAFF.